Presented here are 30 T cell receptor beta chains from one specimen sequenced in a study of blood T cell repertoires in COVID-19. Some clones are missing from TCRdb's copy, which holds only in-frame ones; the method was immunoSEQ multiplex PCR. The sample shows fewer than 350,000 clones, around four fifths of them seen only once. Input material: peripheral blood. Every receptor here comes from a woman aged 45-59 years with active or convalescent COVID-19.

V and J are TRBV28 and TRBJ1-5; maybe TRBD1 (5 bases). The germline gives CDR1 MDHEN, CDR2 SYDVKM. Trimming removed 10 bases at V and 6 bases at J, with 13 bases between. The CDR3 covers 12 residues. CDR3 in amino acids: CAIQVGTQPQHF. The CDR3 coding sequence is TGTGCCATACAGGTAGGAACTCAGCCCCAGCATTTT.

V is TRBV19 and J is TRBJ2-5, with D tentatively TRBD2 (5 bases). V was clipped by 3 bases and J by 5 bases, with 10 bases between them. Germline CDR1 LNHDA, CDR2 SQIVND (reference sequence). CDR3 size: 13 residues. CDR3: CASSMGPGETQYF. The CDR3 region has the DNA TGTGCCAGTAGTATGGGCCCGGGGGAGACCCAGTACTTC.

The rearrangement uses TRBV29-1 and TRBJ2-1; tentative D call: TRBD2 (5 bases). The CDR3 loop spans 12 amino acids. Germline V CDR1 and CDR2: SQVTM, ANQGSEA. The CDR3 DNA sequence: TGCAAAGCGGAACGCTCCTACAATGAGCAGTTCTTC. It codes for CKAERSYNEQFF.

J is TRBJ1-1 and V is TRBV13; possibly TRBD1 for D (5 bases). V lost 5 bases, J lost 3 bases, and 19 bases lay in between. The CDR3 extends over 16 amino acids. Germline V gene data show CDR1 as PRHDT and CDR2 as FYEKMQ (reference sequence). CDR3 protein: CASSRGGGVGDTEAFF. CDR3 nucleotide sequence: TGTGCCAGCAGCCGGGGCGGGGGAGTCGGAGACACTGAAGCTTTCTTT. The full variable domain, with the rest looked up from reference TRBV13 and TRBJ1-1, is AAGVIQSPRHLIKEKRETATLKCYPIPRHDTVYWYQQGPGQDPQFLISFYEKMQSDKGSIPDRFSAQQFSDYHSELNMSSLELGDSALYFCASSRGGGVGDTEAFFGQGTRLTVV.

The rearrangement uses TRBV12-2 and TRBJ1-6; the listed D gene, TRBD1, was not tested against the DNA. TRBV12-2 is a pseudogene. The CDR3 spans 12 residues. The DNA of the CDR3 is TGTGCAAGTCGCGCAGGGGTATCACCCCTCCACTTT. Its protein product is CASRAGVSPLHF.

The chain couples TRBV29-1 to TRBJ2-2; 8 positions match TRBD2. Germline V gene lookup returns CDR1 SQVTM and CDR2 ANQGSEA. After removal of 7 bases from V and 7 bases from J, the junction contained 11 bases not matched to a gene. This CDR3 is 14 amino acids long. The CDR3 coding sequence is TGCAGCGGGAGACTAGCGCCAGGGGACGGGGAGCTGTTTTTT. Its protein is CSGRLAPGDGELFF.

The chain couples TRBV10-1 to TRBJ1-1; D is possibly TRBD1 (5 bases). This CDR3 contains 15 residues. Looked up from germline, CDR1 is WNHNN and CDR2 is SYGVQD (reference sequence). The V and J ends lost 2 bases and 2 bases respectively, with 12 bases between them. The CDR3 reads CASSEKPGTNTEAFF. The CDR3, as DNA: TGCGCCAGCAGTGAGAAACCAGGGACTAACACTGAAGCTTTCTTT.

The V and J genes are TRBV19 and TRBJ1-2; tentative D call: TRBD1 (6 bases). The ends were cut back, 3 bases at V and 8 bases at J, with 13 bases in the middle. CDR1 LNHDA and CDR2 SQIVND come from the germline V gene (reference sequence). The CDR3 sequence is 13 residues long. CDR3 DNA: TGTGCCAGTAGTATCCCCGGACAGCCAGGCTACACCTTC. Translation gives CASSIPGQPGYTF.

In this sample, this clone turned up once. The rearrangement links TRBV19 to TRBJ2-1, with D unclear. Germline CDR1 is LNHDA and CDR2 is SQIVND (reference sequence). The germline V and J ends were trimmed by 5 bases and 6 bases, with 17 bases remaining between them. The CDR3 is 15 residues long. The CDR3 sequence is CASSPGIHNRNEQFF. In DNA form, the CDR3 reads TGTGCCAGTAGTCCTGGTATTCACAATCGCAATGAGCAGTTCTTC. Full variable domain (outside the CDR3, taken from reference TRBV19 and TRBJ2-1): DGGITQSPKYLFRKEGQNVTLSCEQNLNHDAMYWYRQDPGQGLRLIYYSQIVNDFQKGDIAEGYSVSREKKESFPLTVTSAQKNPTAFYLCASSPGIHNRNEQFFGPGTRLTVL.

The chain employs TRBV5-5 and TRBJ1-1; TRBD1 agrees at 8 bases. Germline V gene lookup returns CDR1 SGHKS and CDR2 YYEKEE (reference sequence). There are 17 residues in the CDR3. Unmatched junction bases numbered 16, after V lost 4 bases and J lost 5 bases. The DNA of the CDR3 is TGTGCCAGCAGCCTAGGACAGGGTAGGGGAACGACAACTGAAGCTTTCTTT. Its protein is CASSLGQGRGTTTEAFF.

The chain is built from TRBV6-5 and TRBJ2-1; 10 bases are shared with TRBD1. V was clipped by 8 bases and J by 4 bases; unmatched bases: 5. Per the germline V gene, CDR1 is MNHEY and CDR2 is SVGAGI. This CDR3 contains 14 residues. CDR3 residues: CASRRTGGYNEQFF. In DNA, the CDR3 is TGTGCCAGCCGTAGGACAGGGGGGTACAATGAGCAGTTCTTC.

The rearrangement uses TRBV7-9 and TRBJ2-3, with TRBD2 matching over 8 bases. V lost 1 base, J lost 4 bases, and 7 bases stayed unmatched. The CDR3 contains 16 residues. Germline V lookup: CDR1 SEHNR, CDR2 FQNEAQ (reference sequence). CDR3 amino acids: CASSLGGVGRADTQYF. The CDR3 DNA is TGTGCCAGCAGCTTAGGGGGTGTCGGGAGGGCAGATACGCAGTATTTT.

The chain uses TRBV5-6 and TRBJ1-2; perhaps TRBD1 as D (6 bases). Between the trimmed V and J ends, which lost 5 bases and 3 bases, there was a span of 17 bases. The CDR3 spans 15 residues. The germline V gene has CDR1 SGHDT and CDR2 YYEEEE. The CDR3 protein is CASRGDPDSDYGYTF. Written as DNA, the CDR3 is TGTGCCAGCAGGGGCGACCCGGACAGCGACTATGGCTACACCTTC.

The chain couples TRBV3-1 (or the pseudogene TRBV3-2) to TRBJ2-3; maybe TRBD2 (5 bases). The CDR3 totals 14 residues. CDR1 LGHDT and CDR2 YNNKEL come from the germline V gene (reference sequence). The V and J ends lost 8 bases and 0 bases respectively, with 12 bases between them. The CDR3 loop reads CASRGFSSTDTQYF. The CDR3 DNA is TGTGCCAGCCGGGGTTTCTCTAGCACAGATACGCAGTATTTT.

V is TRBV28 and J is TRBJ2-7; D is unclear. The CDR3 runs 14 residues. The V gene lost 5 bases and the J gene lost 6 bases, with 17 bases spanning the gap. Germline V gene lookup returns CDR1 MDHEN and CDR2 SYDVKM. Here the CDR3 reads CASSPPATAAEQYF. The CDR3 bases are TGTGCCAGCAGTCCCCCCGCCACTGCCGCCGAGCAGTACTTC.

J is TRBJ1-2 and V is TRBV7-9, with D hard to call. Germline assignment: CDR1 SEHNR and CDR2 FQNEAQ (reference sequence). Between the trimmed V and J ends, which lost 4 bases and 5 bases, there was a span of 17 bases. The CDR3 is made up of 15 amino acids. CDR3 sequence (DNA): TGTGCCAGCAGCTCGGAGGCATTGCAAGATTATGGCTACACCTTC. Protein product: CASSSEALQDYGYTF.

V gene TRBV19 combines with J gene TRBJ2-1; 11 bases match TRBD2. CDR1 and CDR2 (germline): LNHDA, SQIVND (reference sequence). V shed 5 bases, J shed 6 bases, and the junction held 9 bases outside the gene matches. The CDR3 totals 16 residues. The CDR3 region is CASSSSGRSGGNEQFF. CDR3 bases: TGTGCCAGTAGTTCTAGCGGGAGGTCGGGGGGCAATGAGCAGTTCTTC.

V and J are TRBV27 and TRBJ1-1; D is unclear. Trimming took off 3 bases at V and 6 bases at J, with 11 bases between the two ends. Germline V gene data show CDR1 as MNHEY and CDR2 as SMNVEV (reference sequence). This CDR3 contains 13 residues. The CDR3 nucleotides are TGTGCCAGCAGTTTTGCGGGGATGGCTGAAGCTTTCTTT. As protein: CASSFAGMAEAFF.

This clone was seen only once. This chain's CDR3 is CATSNAGGQETQYF. CDR3 sequence (DNA): TGTGCCACGTCAAATGCGGGAGGACAAGAGACCCAGTACTTC. The rearrangement links TRBV19 to TRBJ2-5; 8 bases match TRBD2. After removal of 10 bases from V and 2 bases from J, the junction contained 9 bases not matched to a gene. This CDR3 has 14 amino acids. In germline, CDR1 is LNHDA, CDR2 SQIVND (reference sequence).

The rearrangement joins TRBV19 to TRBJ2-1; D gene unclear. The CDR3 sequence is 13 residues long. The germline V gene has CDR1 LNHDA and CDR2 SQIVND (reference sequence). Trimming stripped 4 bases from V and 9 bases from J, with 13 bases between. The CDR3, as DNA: TGTGCCAGTAGTAGCCAACGGGTCGGTGAGCAGTTCTTC. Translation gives CASSSQRVGEQFF.

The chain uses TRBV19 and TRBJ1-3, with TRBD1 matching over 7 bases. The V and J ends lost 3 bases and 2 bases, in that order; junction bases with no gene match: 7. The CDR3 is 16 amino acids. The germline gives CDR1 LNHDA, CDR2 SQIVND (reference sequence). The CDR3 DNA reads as TGTGCCAGTAGTATCGGGTCCACAGGGGCTGGAAACACCATATATTTT. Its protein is CASSIGSTGAGNTIYF.

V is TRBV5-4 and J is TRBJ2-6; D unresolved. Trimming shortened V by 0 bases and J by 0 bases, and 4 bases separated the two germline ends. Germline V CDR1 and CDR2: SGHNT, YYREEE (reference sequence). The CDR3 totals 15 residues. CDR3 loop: CASSLAGSGANVLTF. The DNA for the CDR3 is TGTGCCAGCAGCTTGGCGGGCTCTGGGGCCAACGTCCTGACTTTC. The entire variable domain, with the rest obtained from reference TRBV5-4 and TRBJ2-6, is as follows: ETGVTQSPTHLIKTRGQQVTLRCSSQSGHNTVSWYQQALGQGPQFIFQYYREEENGRGNFPPRFSGLQFPNYSSELNVNALELDDSALYLCASSLAGSGANVLTFGAGSRLTVL.

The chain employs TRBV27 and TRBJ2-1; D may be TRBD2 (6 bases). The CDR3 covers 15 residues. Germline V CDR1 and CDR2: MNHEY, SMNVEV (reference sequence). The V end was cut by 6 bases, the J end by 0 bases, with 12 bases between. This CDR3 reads CASRAGPSSYNEQFF. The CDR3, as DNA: TGTGCCAGCAGGGCGGGGCCTAGCTCCTACAATGAGCAGTTCTTC.

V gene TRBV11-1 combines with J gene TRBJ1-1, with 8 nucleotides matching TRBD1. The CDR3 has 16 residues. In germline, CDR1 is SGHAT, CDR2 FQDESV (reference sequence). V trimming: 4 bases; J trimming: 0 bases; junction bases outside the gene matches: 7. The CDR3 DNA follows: TGTGCCAGCAGCTCAACGGCAGGGGGCATGAACACTGAAGCTTTCTTT. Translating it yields CASSSTAGGMNTEAFF.

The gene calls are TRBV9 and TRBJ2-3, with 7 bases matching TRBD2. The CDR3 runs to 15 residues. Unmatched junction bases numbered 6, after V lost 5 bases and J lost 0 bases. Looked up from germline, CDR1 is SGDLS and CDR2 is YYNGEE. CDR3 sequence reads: CASSSRDYSTDTQYF. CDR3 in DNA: TGTGCCAGCAGTAGCCGGGACTATAGCACAGATACGCAGTATTTT.

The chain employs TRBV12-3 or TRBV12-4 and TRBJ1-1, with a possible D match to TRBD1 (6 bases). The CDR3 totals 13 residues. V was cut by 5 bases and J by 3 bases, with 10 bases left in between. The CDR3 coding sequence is TGTGCCAGCAGTCTGAAGGGGGACACTGAAGCTTTCTTT. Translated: CASSLKGDTEAFF.

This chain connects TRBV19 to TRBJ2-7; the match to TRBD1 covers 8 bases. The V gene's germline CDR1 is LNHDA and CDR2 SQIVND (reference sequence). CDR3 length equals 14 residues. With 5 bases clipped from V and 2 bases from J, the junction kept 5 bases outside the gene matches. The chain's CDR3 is CASSLTQGAYEQYF. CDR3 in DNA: TGTGCCAGTAGTCTCACACAGGGGGCCTACGAGCAGTACTTC.

CDR3 sequence: CASSLDRGGSSYNEQFF. In DNA form, the CDR3 reads TGTGCCAGCAGCTTAGACCGTGGCGGGAGCTCCTACAATGAGCAGTTCTTC. V and J are TRBV5-8 and TRBJ2-1; 7 bases fit TRBD2. V lost 2 bases and J lost 0; bases outside the gene matches: 8. This CDR3 has 17 amino acids. CDR1 SGHTS and CDR2 YDEGEE come from the germline V gene.

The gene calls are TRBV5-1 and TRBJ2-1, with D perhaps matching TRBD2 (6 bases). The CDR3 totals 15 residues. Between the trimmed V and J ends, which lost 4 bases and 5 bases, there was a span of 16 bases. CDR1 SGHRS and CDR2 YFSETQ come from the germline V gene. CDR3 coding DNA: TGCGCCAGCAGCCCACTGGGGGGTGGCAACAATGAGCAGTTCTTC. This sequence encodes CASSPLGGGNNEQFF. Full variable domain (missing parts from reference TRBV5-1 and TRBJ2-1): KAGVTQTPRYLIKTRGQQVTLSCSPISGHRSVSWYQQTPGQGLQFLFEYFSETQRNKGNFPGRFSGRQFSNSRSEMNVSTLELGDSALYLCASSPLGGGNNEQFFGPGTRLTVL.

CDR3 sequence reads: CASSEALGGGAGELFF. DNA for the CDR3: TGTGCCAGCAGTGAAGCGCTGGGAGGGGGGGCCGGGGAGCTGTTTTTT. The chain recombines TRBV6-1 with TRBJ2-2; D is possibly TRBD2 (7 bases). Trimming removed 0 bases at V and 6 bases at J, with 14 bases between. Germline loops: CDR1 MNHNS, CDR2 SASEGT. The length of the CDR3 is 16 residues.